This TCR beta chain comes out of a study of T cell responses to AZD1222 COVID-19 vaccine (dated by TCRdb to the early 2020s). For the study in its entirety: Because spike-specific TCR depth and breadth did not differ between the two schedules, AZD1222 recipients who got a second dose at roughly 4 weeks were pooled with those who got a second dose at roughly 12 weeks. TCR sequencing was performed for about 250 trial participants, of whom roughly 200 were given two doses of AZD1222 and around 25 were given two doses of MenACWY control vaccine. Trial participants were enrolled into age subgroups of 18-55, 56-69 and 70-plus years, which contained around 140, 26 and 57 TCR-sequenced participants, respectively. What the study reported, not specific to this receptor: Spike-specific TCR breadth and depth rose significantly after two AZD1222 doses compared with day 0 and with MenACWY recipients. Conclusions about previously exposed vaccinees are limited, since just five or six AZD1222 recipients were seropositive for SARS-CoV-2 at baseline. Because no day 14 peak-response samples were available, repertoires were characterized only after the peak T cell response. Participants were mostly white British, with more females than males. The authors suggested clonal diversity may have been underestimated. The vaccine-associated CD4 TCRs covered the entire spike protein, and the dominant responses fell in regions 160-218 and 743-854. Reportedly, almost half of the unique spike-specific TCRs recognized epitopes lying outside the regions that are mutated in the B.1.351 and B.1.1.7 variants. In the small 56-69-year group, the increase in depth fell short of significance, most likely because of low power.

The CDR3 regions of human TCRbeta chains were subjected to immunosequencing. As for how the authors treated the data: Repertoire TCRs were matched against a reference library of SARS-CoV-2-specific TCRs generated with the MIRA antigen-specificity platform. Breadth was defined as the fraction of unique TCRs that were SARS-CoV-2-associated. Depth was defined as the fraction of total T cells that were SARS-CoV-2-associated. Using the MIRA data, each spike-specific TCR was assigned both to the spike region to which the TCR was reactive and to a CD4 or CD8 class. Log10-transformed breadth and depth values were compared by one-way ANOVA with Sidak's multiple comparisons tests. Entries here come from immuneACCESS through TCRdb and include only in-frame sequences with V and J called. Some clones fail to appear in such tables; in the studies checked, an unresolved V gene covers under half of the shortfall, and the cause of the remainder is unknown. That table furnishes V, J and clone size, whereas the DNA furnished D and trimming. Across this sample there are about 170,000 clones, with approximately 93% seen only once. The ten largest make up around 4% of the sample.

Trimming removed 5 bases from V and 7 bases from J; the gene matches leave 6 bases unexplained. From its cysteine to its phenylalanine, the CDR3 spans 13 amino acids. Of the read, only the CDR3 DNA is kept; its 39 bases are in frame from base 1. CDR1 and CDR2 are read off the germline V gene (reference sequence) as LNHDA and SQIVND. Regarding this clone: What this receptor recognizes is not known. No quality values exist for individual bases; no much larger clone is one base distant.

Read against the paper, the sample's time point label means: baseline before first vaccination. The vaccinee samples were drawn from two UK trials, COV001 and COV002, one of which was a single-blind randomized controlled phase 2/3 trial testing AZD1222 (ChAdOx1 nCoV-19) in healthy adults. Trial participant PBMC samples were collected at day 0 and day 28 after the second dose for TCRbeta chain sequencing. This sequence originates from an adult in good health. This sequence uses TRBV19 and TRBJ1-2, with 8 junctional bases fitting TRBD1. The starting material was peripheral blood, obtained on day 0 of AZD1222 vaccination. The nucleotides read TGTGCCAGTAGTTCCAGGGGGCTATTTGGCTACACCTTC. This is translated as CASSSRGLFGYTF.